This T cell receptor beta chain derives from a study of T cells in Graves' hyperthyroidism and ophthalmopathy. Study outcomes and limitations: Ophthalmopathy and stable hyperthyroidism were separated by a 13 V-J model.

This clonotype was seen ten or more times. The antigen is not known. RNA transcripts gave rise to amplified TCR beta CDR3 regions. Carried out on the TCR CDR3, a first-round RT-PCR used the HTBI primer set. TCRdb itself ran the multiplex PCR reads through MiXCR, one entry per CDR3 protein. The sample has 300,000 to 500,000 distinct CDR3 sequences; 11% to 15% are singletons. The V and J ends lost 0 bases and 2 bases respectively, with 13 bases between them. Germline assignment: CDR1 DFQATT and CDR2 SNEGSKA (reference sequence). This CDR3 has 15 residues. The V and J genes are TRBV20-1 and TRBJ1-2; the D is unclear. Input material: blood. The TCR comes from a middle-aged man with Graves' ophthalmopathy. The CDR3 region is CSARDDVGSNYGYTF. In nucleotides, the CDR3 is TGCAGTGCTAGAGATGATGTGGGGAGCAACTATGGCTACACCTTC.